This TCR beta chain was documented in a study of shared clonotypes between healthy human individuals (dated by TCRdb to 2018 to 2020). Study-wide context: The cohort included three men and a couple of women between 18 and 49 years of age. Per donor, three plates each were used for CD4 naive and CD4 memory, two for CD8 naive, and one for CD8 memory. To estimate repertoire size and how much clonotype sharing occurs between individuals, the study deeply sequenced the blood TCR repertoires of several healthy adults. Libraries were prepared and TCR repertoires were sequenced by different laboratories using diverse techniques, in order to increase sequencing depth and limit assay-specific biases. Leukapheresis yielded between about 0.94 and 10 billion PBMCs per donor.

About this clone itself: Its antigen specificity is not known. Base qualities are missing; no much larger clone stands one base away.

Using the deep immunoSEQ assay, multiplex PCR amplified TCR CDR3 regions from genomic DNA. Extracted genomic DNA from each cell subset was spread evenly across all wells of several immunoSEQ 96-well plates, with each plate serving as a replicate. For sorted subsets, about 200 ng genomic DNA, equal to tens of thousands of T cell genomes, was loaded into each replicate PCR. Purified libraries were quantified with a Qubit 3.0 fluorometer, sized on a Bioanalyzer 2100, and re-quantified with the KAPA Library Quantification kit. Each immunoSEQ 96-well plate was sequenced on its own single-read 150-cycle Illumina NextSeq 550 flow cell. The authors processed their data as follows. Because only junctional sequences without quality scores were contained in the immunoSEQ output, filtering matching that applied to full-length reads could not be performed. Sequences were annotated with PyIR, a Python wrapper for IgBLAST v1.9, using IMGT germline references to assign V/J genes and CDR3. Reads with weak V/J assignments (E-value above 1e-6), missing CDR3, stop codons, out-of-frame junctions, or ambiguous translated residues were removed. V3J clonotypes were defined by identical inferred V gene, J gene, and CDR3 amino acid sequence. Percentage overlap between repertoires was computed as shared unique clonotypes divided by the size of the smaller repertoire. Three approaches were used to assess repertoire richness: RTK rarefaction, the Chao1 estimator, and Recon v2.1 estimates of unobserved clonotypes. Generation probabilities for all TCRbeta clonotypes obtained by the gDNA method from a handful of donors were computed using OLGA. TCRdb limited this immuneACCESS table to in-frame rearrangements with V and J called. A share of clones is missing; checked studies link under half to unresolved V genes, and the rest is unexplained. For V, J and clone size, that table is used; D and trimming come from the DNA. The sample table contains 500,000 to 700,000 clones; only one count was recorded for 90% to 95% of them. The biggest ten clones account for 0.11% of the sample.

General study outcomes and caveats: Naive subsets generally had larger estimated clonotype richness than memory subsets. Pairwise subsampling led to the expectation that sequencing depth would affect the degree of clonotype sharing among donors. Across a handful of donors, approximately 5% of naive CD4, around 3.5% of naive CD8, around 2.5% of memory CD4, and around 0.4% of memory CD8 clonotypes were shared. Sampling was restricted to blood, and TCR repertoires in tissues likely differ from the TCR repertoires found in blood. Because the study included a small number of donors, the genetic and exposure-history diversity represented was limited. Rarefaction of sorted-subset datasets indicated incomplete sequencing despite the large sequencing depth. Compared with non-shared clonotypes, the clonotypes found in all four sorted-subset donors had higher generation probabilities.

CD8 naive samples were CD45RO-negative cells positively selected for CCR7, giving a CD45RA+CCR7+ population that excluded TemRA cells. Healthy HIV-negative adults with no recently reported acute infections or vaccinations were included as donors. Every donor was a Caucasian adult residing in Nashville, Tennessee, USA. After blood collection by leukapheresis, PBMCs were isolated using Ficoll-Histopaque density gradient centrifugation and then cryopreserved in the vapor phase of liquid nitrogen. Purity and quantity of every magnetically sorted T cell population were checked by analytical flow cytometry. Genomic DNA was isolated from each sorted fraction and quantified by UV absorbance on a Nanodrop 2000c. This clonotype was obtained from a woman in her 30s in good health. The sample taken for sequencing was naive CD8+ T cells sorted from blood. The cell subset or site label corresponds to: CD45RA+CCR7+.

The sequenced DNA: TGTGCCAGCACAGGACTAGCGGGCTACAATGAGCAGTTCTTC. Its protein is CASTGLAGYNEQFF. Recombination connected TRBV2 to TRBJ2-1; 11 bases in the middle match TRBD2. The germline V gene sets CDR1 to SNHLY and CDR2 to FYNNEI. Counted from cysteine to phenylalanine, this CDR3 has 14 amino acids. The retained sequence is limited to the CDR3, 42 bases, with the frame set at the first base. V and J are trimmed by 7 bases and 3 bases, and the gene matches miss 2 bases of the junction.